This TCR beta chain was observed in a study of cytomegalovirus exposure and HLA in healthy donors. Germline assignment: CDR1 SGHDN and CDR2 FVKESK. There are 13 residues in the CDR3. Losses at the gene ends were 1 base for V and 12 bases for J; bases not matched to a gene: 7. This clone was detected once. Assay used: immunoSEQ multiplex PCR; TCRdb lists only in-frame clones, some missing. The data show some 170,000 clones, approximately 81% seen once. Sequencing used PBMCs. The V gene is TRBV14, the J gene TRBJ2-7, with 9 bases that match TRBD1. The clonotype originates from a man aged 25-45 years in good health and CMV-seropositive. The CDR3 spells CASSQGDRVQLYF. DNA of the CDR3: TGTGCCAGCAGCCAAGGGGACAGGGTGCAGCTGTACTTC. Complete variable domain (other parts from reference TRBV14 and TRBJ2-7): EAGVTQFPSHSVIEKGQTVTLRCDPISGHDNLYWYRRVMGKEIKFLLHFVKESKQDESGMPNNRFLAERTGGTYSTLKVQPAELEDSGVYFCASSQGDRVQLYFGPGTRLTVT.